This TCR beta chain came from a study of early T cells in non-severe SARS-CoV-2 infection. Study-level results: The study's VDJdb matching favored anti-spike CD8 responses and missed private and CD4 specificities.

This clonotype was detected ten times or more. No antigen is known for it. Molecules of cDNA were individually given unique molecular identifiers that were attached to them. TCRdb recomputed calls from the 5' RACE reads with MiXCR, one row per CDR3 protein. Of approximately 35,000 distinct CDR3 sequences in the sample, under 6.5% were seen once. This CDR3 comprises 14 residues. Germline V gives CDR1 SEHNR, CDR2 FQNEAQ (reference sequence). Trimming removed 4 bases from V and 10 bases from J; junction bases left unmatched: 5. The sequencing input was whole blood. This sequence was found in an adult who was a healthcare worker with PCR-confirmed SARS-CoV-2 infection or an uninfected control (not recorded which). The genes are TRBV7-9 and TRBJ1-6, with 9 nucleotides matching TRBD1. DNA of the CDR3: TGTGCCAGCAGCTCAACAGGGGGCGTCTCACCCCTCCACTTT. Translation gives CASSSTGGVSPLHF.